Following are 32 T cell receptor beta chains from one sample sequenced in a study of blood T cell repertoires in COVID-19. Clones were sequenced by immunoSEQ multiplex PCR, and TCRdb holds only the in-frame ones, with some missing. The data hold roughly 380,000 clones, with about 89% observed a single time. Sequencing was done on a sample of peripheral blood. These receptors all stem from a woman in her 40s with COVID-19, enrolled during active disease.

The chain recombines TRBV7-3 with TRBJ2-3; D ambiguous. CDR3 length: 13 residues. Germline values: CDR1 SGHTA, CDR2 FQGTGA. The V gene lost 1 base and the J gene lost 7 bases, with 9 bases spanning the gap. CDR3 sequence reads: CASSLNTENTQYF. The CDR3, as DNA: TGTGCCAGCAGCTTAAATACGGAGAATACGCAGTATTTT.

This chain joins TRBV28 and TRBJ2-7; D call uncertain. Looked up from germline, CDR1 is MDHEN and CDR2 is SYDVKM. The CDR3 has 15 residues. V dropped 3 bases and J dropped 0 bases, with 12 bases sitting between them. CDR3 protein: CASSFGQVSSYEQYF. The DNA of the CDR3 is TGTGCCAGCAGTTTTGGGCAGGTTAGCTCCTACGAGCAGTACTTC.

CDR3 sequence (DNA): TGTGCCAGCAGCTTCGACAGGATCTCTGGAAACACCATATATTTT. Protein product: CASSFDRISGNTIYF. V usage is TRBV5-6 and J usage is TRBJ1-3; D may be TRBD1 (6 bases). Germline V CDR1 and CDR2: SGHDT, YYEEEE. V shed 2 bases and J shed 0 bases, with 9 bases lying between them. The CDR3 runs 15 residues.

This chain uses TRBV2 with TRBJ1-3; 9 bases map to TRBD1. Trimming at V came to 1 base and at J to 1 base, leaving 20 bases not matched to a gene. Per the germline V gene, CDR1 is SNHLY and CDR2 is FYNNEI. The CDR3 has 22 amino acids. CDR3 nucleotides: TGTGCCAGCAGTGAAGGCTGGGCATCCTGGGTCAAACAGGGGGCTTCTGGAAACACCATATATTTT. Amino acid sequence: CASSEGWASWVKQGASGNTIYF.

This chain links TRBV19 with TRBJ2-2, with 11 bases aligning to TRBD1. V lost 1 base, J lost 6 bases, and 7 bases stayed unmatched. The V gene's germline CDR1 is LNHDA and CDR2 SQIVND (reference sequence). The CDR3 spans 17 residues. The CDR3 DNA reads TGTGCCAGTAGTATAGTAGGGGGACAGGGGGTTGCCGGGGAGCTGTTTTTT. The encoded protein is CASSIVGGQGVAGELFF. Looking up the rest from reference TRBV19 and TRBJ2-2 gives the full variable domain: DGGITQSPKYLFRKEGQNVTLSCEQNLNHDAMYWYRQDPGQGLRLIYYSQIVNDFQKGDIAEGYSVSREKKESFPLTVTSAQKNPTAFYLCASSIVGGQGVAGELFFGEGSRLTVL.

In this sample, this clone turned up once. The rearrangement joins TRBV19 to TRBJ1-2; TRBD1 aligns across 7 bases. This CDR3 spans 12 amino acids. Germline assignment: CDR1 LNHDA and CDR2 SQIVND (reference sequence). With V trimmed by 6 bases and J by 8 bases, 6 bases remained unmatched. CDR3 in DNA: TGTGCCAGTAGCGAGGGGGCTAGAGGCTACACCTTC. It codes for CASSEGARGYTF.

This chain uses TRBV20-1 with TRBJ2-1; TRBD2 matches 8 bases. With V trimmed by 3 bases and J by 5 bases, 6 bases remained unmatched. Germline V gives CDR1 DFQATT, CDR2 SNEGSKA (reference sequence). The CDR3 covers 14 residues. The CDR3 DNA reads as TGCAGTGCTAGTAAACTAGCGGAAAACAATGAGCAGTTCTTC. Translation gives CSASKLAENNEQFF.

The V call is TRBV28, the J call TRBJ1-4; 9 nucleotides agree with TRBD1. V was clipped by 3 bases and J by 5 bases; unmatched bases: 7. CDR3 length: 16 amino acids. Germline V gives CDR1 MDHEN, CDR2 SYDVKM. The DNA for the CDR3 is TGTGCCAGCAGTTTCCCCGTGGGACAGGGAAATGAAAAACTGTTTTTT. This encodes CASSFPVGQGNEKLFF.

The CDR3 sequence: CASTSTGGGETQYF. Written as DNA, the CDR3 is TGTGCCAGTACCTCGACAGGGGGCGGGGAGACCCAGTACTTC. The chain recombines TRBV19 with TRBJ2-5; 10 bases match TRBD1. V trimming: 7 bases; J trimming: 5 bases; junction bases outside the gene matches: 7. The CDR3 has 14 residues. The germline V gene encodes CDR1 LNHDA and CDR2 SQIVND (reference sequence).

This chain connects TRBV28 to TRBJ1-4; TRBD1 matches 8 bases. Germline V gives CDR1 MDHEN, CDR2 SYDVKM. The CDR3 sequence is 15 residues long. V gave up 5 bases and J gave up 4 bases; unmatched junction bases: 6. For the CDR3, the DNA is TGTGCCAGCAGTCCGACAGGGGCCATTAATGAAAAACTGTTTTTT. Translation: CASSPTGAINEKLFF.

CDR3 region: CASTLTHGQGVSTNYGYTF. CDR3 in DNA: TGTGCCAGTACCCTCACTCATGGACAGGGGGTATCTACTAACTATGGCTACACCTTC. V and J are TRBV19 and TRBJ1-2, with 10 bases identical to TRBD1. The CDR3 is 19 amino acids. Losses at the gene ends were 7 bases for V and 0 bases for J; bases not matched to a gene: 17. Germline V gene lookup returns CDR1 LNHDA and CDR2 SQIVND (reference sequence).

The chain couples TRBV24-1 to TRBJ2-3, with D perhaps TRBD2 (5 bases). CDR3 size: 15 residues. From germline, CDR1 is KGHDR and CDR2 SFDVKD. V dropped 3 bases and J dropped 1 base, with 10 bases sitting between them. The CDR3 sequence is CATSDLSAGTDTQYF. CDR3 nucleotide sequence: TGTGCCACCAGTGATCTTAGCGCAGGCACAGATACGCAGTATTTT.

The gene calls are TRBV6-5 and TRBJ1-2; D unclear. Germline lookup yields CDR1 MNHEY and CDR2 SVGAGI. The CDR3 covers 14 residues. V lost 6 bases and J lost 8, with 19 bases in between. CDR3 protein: CASSPSASGPGYTF. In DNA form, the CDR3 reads TGTGCCAGCAGCCCCAGTGCGAGCGGACCCGGCTACACCTTC.

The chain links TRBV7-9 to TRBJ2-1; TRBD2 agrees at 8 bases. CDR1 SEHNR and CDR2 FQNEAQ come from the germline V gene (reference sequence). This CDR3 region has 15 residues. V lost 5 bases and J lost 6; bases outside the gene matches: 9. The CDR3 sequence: CASSLRGTSVNEQFF. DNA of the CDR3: TGTGCCAGCAGCCTAAGAGGGACTAGTGTCAATGAGCAGTTCTTC.

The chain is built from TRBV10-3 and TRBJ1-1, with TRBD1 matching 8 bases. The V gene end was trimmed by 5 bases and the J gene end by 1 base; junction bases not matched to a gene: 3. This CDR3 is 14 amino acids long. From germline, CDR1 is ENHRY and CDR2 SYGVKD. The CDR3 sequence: CAISSDRGNTEAFF. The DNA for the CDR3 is TGTGCCATCAGTTCCGACAGGGGGAACACTGAAGCTTTCTTT.

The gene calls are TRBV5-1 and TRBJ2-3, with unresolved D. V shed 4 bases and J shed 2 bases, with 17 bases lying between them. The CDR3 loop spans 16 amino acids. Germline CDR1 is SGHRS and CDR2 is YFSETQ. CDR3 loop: CASSPLLAADTDTQYF. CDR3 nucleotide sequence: TGCGCCAGCAGCCCGCTTCTCGCGGCCGACACAGATACGCAGTATTTT.

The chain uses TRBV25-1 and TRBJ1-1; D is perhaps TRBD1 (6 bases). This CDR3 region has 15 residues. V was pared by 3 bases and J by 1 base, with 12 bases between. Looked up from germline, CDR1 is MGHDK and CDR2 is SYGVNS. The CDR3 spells CASSEPETGNTEAFF. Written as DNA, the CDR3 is TGTGCCAGCAGTGAGCCGGAGACAGGGAACACTGAAGCTTTCTTT.

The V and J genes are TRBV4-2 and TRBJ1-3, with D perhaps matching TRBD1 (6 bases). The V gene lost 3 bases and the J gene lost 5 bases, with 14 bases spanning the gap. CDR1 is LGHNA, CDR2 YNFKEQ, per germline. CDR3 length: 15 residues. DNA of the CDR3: TGTGCCAGCAGCCACCTACAGGGTTCAAGAAACACCATATATTTT. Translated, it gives CASSHLQGSRNTIYF.

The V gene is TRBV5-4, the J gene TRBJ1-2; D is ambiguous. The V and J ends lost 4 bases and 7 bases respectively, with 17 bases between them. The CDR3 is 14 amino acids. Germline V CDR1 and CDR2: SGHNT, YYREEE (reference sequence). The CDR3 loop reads CASSLTPGLGGYTF. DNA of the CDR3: TGTGCCAGCAGCCTTACGCCAGGTTTAGGTGGCTACACCTTC.

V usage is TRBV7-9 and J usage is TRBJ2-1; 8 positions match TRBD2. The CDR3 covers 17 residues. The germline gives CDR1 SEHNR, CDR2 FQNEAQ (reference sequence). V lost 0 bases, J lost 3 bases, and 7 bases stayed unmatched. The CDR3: CASSLASGGLYYNEQFF. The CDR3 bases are TGTGCCAGCAGCTTAGCGAGCGGGGGTTTATACTACAATGAGCAGTTCTTC.

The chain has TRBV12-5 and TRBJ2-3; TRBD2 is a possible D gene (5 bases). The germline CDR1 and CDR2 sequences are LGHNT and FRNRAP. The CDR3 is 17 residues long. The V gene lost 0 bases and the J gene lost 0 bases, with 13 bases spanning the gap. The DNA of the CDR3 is TGTGCTAGTGGTTTGGTCCCCGCCGAGGGTAGCACAGATACGCAGTATTTT. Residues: CASGLVPAEGSTDTQYF.

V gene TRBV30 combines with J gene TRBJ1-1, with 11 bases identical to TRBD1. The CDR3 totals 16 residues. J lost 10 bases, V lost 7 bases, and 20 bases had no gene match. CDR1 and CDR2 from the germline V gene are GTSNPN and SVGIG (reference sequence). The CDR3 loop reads CASPRSGTGGLDGAFF. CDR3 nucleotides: TGTGCCTCCCCCCGAAGCGGGACAGGGGGGCTGGATGGAGCTTTCTTT.

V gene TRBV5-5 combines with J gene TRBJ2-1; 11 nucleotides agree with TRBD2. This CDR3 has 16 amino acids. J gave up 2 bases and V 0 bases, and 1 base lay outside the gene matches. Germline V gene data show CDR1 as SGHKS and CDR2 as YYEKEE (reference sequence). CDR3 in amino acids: CASSLDSGGAYNEQFF. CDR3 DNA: TGTGCCAGCAGCTTGGATAGCGGGGGGGCCTACAATGAGCAGTTCTTC.

The CDR3 DNA sequence: TGCGCCAGCAGCTTTCTAAGCGGGAGAAGGGATGAGCAGTTCTTC. This gives the protein CASSFLSGRRDEQFF. The gene calls are TRBV5-1 and TRBJ2-1, with 8 bases identical to TRBD2. The V gene end was trimmed by 2 bases and the J gene end by 8 bases; junction bases not matched to a gene: 9. There are 15 residues in the CDR3. CDR1 SGHRS and CDR2 YFSETQ come from the germline V gene.

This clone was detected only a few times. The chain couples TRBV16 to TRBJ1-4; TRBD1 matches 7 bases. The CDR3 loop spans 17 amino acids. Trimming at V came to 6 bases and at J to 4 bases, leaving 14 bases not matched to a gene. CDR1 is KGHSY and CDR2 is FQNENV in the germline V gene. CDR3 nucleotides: TGTGCCAGCAGTTTACCGGGACAGAAGAGCATTAATGAAAAACTGTTTTTT. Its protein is CASSLPGQKSINEKLFF.

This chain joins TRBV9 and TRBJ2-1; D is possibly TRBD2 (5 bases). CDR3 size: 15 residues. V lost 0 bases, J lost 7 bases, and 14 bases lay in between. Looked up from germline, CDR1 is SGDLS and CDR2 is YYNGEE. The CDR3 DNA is TGTGCCAGCAGCGTAGACGGGAAAGAGTCGAATGAGCAGTTCTTC. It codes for CASSVDGKESNEQFF.

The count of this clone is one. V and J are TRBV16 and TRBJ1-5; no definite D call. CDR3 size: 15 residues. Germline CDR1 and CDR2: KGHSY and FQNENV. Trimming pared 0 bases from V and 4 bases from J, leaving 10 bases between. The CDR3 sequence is CASSQSRRENQPQHF. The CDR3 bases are TGTGCCAGCAGCCAATCGCGGCGGGAAAATCAGCCCCAGCATTTT.

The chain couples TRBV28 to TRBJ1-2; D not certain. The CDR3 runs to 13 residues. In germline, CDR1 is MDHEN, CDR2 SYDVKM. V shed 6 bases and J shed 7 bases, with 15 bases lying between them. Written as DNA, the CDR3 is TGTGCCAGCAGGCTCCCCGCTGAGGCTGGCTACACCTTC. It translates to CASRLPAEAGYTF.

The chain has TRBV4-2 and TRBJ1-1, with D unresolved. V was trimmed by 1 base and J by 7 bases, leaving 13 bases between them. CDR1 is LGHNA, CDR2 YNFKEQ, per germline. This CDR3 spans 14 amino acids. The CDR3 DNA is TGTGCCAGCAGCCAAGGGATGGGGAGGTATGAAGCTTTCTTT. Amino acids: CASSQGMGRYEAFF.

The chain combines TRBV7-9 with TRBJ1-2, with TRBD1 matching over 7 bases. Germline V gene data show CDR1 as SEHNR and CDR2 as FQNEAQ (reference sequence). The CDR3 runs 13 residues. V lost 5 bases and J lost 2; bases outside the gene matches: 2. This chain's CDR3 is CASSLQGNYGYTF. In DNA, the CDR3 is TGTGCCAGCAGCCTACAGGGGAACTATGGCTACACCTTC.

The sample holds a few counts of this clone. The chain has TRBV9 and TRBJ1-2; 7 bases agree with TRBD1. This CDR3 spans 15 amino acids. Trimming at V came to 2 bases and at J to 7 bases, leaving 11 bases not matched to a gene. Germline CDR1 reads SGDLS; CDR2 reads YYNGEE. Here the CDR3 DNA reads TGTGCCAGCAGCGTTTTCGACAGGGTAGAAGGTGGCTACACCTTC. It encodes CASSVFDRVEGGYTF.

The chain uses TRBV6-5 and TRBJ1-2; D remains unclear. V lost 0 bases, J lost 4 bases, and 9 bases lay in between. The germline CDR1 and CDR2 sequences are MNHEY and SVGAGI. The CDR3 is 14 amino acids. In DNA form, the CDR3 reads TGTGCCAGCAGTTACTCCGGGAGAGCCTATGGCTACACCTTC. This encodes CASSYSGRAYGYTF.